These T cell receptor beta chains were read from a single sample in a study of beta chain features in type 1 diabetes. Data came from immunoSEQ multiplex PCR; TCRdb stores just in-frame clones and leaves some out. The data hold 300,000 to 400,000 clones, with 9.6% observed a single time. Sequencing used central memory CD4+ T cells from blood. The receptors come from a man aged 30 to 45 with type 1 diabetes. The CDR3 runs from the conserved cysteine through the conserved F or W. Each record gives: V gene, CDR3 length, D gene, clone size, J gene, CDR3 protein, CDR3 DNA. A D gene is named only where the DNA matches it firmly. A clone size is listed for some rows: how often the clone was seen (once, few, many), or a class if it is expanded.

TRBV11-2	14	TRBD1	many	TRBJ1-2	CASSFTGGDYGYTF	TGTGCCAGCAGCTTTACAGGGGGCGATTATGGCTACACCTTC
TRBV7-3	13	TRBD1	few	TRBJ1-1	CASGADRGTEAFF	TGTGCCAGCGGGGCCGACAGGGGAACTGAAGCTTTCTTT
TRBV30	12	-	-	TRBJ1-1	CAWSVRGGEAFF	TGTGCCTGGAGTGTACGAGGGGGTGAAGCTTTCTTT
TRBV5-4	14	-	few	TRBJ1-1	CASKRGIMNTEAFF	TGTGCCAGCAAGAGGGGTATCATGAACACTGAAGCTTTCTTT
TRBV5-8	18	-	few	TRBJ1-5	CASSFMSRSRFSNQPQHF	TGTGCCAGCAGCTTTATGAGCAGGAGCCGATTTAGCAATCAGCCCCAGCATTTT
TRBV11-2	15	-	few	TRBJ2-7	CASSLRARYAGEQYF	TGTGCCAGCAGCCTCAGGGCGAGGTATGCGGGCGAGCAGTACTTC
TRBV7-9	14	TRBD1	many	TRBJ1-1	CASTFDRGNTEAFF	TGTGCCAGCACCTTCGACAGGGGGAACACTGAAGCTTTCTTT
TRBV5-1	17	TRBD2	few	TRBJ2-5	CASSLAILAGVSETQYF	TGCGCCAGCAGCTTGGCCATCCTAGCGGGAGTGTCGGAGACCCAGTACTTC
TRBV20-1	11	-	few	TRBJ2-2	CSADGSGELFF	TGCAGTGCCGATGGATCCGGGGAGCTGTTTTTT
TRBV27	12	-	-	TRBJ2-7	CASRSQAYEQYF	TGTGCCAGCAGGTCACAGGCCTACGAGCAGTACTTC
TRBV19	14	TRBD1	few	TRBJ1-1	CASSTRQGRIEAFF	TGTGCCAGTAGTACTCGACAGGGGAGGATTGAAGCTTTCTTT
TRBV5-4	16	-	few	TRBJ2-3	CASSLGPVPLSDTQYF	TGTGCCAGCAGCTTAGGTCCAGTCCCTCTTTCAGATACGCAGTATTTT
TRBV4-3	17	TRBD2	few	TRBJ2-1	CASSQDRGLAGYNEQFF	TGCGCCAGCAGCCAAGATCGGGGACTAGCGGGTTACAATGAGCAGTTCTTC
TRBV7-9	15	TRBD1	few	TRBJ2-7	CASSFTGGSSYEQYF	TGTGCCAGCAGCTTTACAGGGGGCAGCTCCTACGAGCAGTACTTC
TRBV6-5	15	-	few	TRBJ1-5	CASSYSAGVNQPQHF	TGTGCCAGCAGTTACTCAGCAGGGGTAAATCAGCCCCAGCATTTT
TRBV6-1	12	-	-	TRBJ2-1	CASSPTKNEQFF	TGTGCCAGCAGCCCTACGAAGAATGAGCAGTTCTTC
TRBV30	15	TRBD2	few	TRBJ2-3	CAWTTGTRIADTQYF	TGTGCCTGGACCACCGGGACTAGAATCGCTGATACGCAGTATTTT
TRBV30	11	-	-	TRBJ1-3	CAWSGRNTIYF	TGTGCCTGGAGTGGGAGAAACACCATATATTTT
TRBV4-2	18	TRBD2	-	TRBJ2-5	CASSQAYVSSGTQETQYF	TGTGCCAGCAGCCAAGCCTATGTCTCTAGCGGGACCCAAGAGACCCAGTACTTC
TRBV5-1	15	TRBD2	many	TRBJ2-1	CASSYVSGIEYEQFF	TGCGCCAGCAGCTACGTAAGCGGGATAGAGTATGAGCAGTTCTTC
TRBV18	13	TRBD1	-	TRBJ1-1	CASSPDRGSRAFF	TGTGCCAGCTCACCGGACAGGGGGAGTCGTGCTTTCTTT
TRBV6-4	13	-	once	TRBJ2-5	CASSAREQETQYF	TGTGCCAGCAGTGCAAGGGAGCAAGAGACCCAGTACTTC
TRBV5-4	14	-	few	TRBJ1-4	CASSFSPFNEKLFF	TGTGCCAGCAGCTTCTCGCCCTTTAATGAAAAACTGTTTTTT
TRBV5-1	16	TRBD2	-	TRBJ2-5	CASSQGTSGRTETQYF	TGCGCCAGCAGCCAAGGGACTAGCGGGAGAACAGAGACCCAGTACTTC
TRBV19	13	TRBD1	many	TRBJ1-5	CASSGTAGQPQHF	TGTGCCAGTAGTGGGACAGCTGGTCAGCCCCAGCATTTT
TRBV29-1	13	-	few	TRBJ2-5	CSVGPRRVETQYF	TGCAGCGTCGGGCCTCGACGGGTAGAGACCCAGTACTTC
TRBV7-2	14	TRBD1	-	TRBJ1-2	CASSTRTGGDGYTF	TGTGCCAGCAGCACCCGGACAGGGGGGGATGGCTACACCTTC
TRBV7-8	17	TRBD2	few	TRBJ2-1	CASSLKGGGRPWDEQFF	TGTGCCAGCAGCTTAAAGGGAGGCGGGAGGCCCTGGGATGAGCAGTTCTTC